This record covers a single T cell receptor beta chain. Its specificity is unknown. The source of the sample is a study of cytotoxic CD8 clonotypes in ibrutinib-treated CLL. Across the whole study: Of the patients, about twelve were relapsed/refractory, over 14 treatment-naive and fewer than 18 IGHV unmutated. Study results and limitations: Progressing patients had sampling times that differed from those of sustained-remission patients. The study found public clonotypes uncommon, contracting or stable on treatment. An increase in clonality occurred at ibrutinib response, followed by a return toward baseline at progression.

Method: immunoSEQ multiplex PCR; TCRdb's copy keeps in-frame clones and lacks some. The table has tens of thousands of clones, almost 70% seen once. This clonotype was obtained from a human donor with chronic lymphocytic leukemia. The sequences come from PBMCs, collected before ibrutinib treatment.

CDR3 in amino acids: CAWSVRYNEQFF. CDR3 in DNA: TGTGCCTGGAGTGTACGTTACAATGAGCAGTTCTTC. This chain connects TRBV30 to TRBJ2-1; D is ambiguous. Germline assignment: CDR1 GTSNPN and CDR2 SVGIG (reference sequence). The CDR3 has 12 amino acids. Trimming removed 0 bases from V and 4 bases from J, with 4 bases in between.